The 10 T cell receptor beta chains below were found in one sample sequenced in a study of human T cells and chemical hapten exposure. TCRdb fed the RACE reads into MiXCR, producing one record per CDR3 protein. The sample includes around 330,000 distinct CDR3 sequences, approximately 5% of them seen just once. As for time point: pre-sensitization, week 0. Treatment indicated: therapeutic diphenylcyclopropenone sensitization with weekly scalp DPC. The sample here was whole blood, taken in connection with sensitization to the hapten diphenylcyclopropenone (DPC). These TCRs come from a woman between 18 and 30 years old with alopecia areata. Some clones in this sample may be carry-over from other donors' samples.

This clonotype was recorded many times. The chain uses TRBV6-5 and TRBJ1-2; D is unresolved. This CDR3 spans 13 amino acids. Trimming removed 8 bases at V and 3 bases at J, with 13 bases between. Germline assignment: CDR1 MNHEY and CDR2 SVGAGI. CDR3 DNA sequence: TGTGCCAGCTTTTCGAACGAGGACTATGGCTACACCTTC. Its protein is CASFSNEDYGYTF.

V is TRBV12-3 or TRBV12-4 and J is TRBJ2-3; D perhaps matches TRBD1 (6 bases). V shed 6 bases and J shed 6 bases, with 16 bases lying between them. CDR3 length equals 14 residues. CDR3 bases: TGTGCCAGCAGACGTACAGGGCTCTCCGATACGCAGTATTTT. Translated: CASRRTGLSDTQYF.

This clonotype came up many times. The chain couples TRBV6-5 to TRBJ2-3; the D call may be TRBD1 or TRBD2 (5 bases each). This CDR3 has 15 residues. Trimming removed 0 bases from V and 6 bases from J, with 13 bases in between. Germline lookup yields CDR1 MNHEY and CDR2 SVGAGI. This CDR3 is CASSYSGVRRDTQYF. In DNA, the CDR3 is TGTGCCAGCAGTTACTCGGGGGTCCGTCGGGATACGCAGTATTTT.

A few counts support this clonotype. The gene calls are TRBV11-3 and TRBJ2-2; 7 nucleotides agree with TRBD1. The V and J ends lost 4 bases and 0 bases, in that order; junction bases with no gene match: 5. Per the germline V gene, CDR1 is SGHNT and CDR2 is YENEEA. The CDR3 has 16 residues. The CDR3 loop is CASSSPGTANTGELFF. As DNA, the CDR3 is TGTGCCAGCAGCTCCCCAGGGACAGCGAACACCGGGGAGCTGTTTTTT.

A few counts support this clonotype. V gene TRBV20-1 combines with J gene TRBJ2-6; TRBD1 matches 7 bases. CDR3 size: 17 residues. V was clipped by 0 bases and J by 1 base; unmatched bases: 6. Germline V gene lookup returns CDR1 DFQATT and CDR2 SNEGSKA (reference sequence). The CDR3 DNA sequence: TGCAGTGCTAGAGAAGGAGACAGGGCATCTGGGGCCAACGTCCTGACTTTC. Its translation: CSAREGDRASGANVLTF.

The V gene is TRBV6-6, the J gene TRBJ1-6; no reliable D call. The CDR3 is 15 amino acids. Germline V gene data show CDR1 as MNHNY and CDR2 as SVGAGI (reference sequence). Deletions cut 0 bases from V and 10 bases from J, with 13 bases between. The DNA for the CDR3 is TGTGCCAGCAGTTACTCGATGGAGGGCAGCTCACCCCTCCACTTT. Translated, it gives CASSYSMEGSSPLHF.

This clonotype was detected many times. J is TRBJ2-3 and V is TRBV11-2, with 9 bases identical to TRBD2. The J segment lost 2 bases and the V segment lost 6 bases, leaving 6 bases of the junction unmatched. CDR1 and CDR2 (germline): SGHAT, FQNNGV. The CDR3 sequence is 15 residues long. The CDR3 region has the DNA TGTGCCAGCAGTTATGGACTAGCGTACACAGATACGCAGTATTTT. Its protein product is CASSYGLAYTDTQYF.

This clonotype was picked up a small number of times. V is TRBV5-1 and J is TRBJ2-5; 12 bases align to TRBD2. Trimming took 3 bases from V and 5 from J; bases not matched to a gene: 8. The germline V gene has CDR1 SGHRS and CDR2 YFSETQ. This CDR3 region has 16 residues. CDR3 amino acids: CASSSRTSGVLETQYF. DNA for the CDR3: TGCGCCAGCAGCTCGCGGACTAGCGGGGTCCTGGAGACCCAGTACTTC.

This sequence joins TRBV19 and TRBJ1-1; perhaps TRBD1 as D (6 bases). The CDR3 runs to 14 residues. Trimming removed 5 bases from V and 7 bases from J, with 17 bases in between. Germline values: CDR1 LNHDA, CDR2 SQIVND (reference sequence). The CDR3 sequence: CASSPRTALREAFF. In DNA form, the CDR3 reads TGTGCCAGTAGTCCTCGGACAGCCCTTCGTGAAGCTTTCTTT.

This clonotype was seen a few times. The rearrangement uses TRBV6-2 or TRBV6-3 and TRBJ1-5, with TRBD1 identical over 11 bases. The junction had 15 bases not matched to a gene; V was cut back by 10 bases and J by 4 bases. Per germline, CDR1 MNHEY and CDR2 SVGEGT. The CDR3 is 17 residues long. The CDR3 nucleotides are TGTGCCACTCCCAAGGGCGGACAGGGGGCCTGGAATCAGCCCCAGCATTTT. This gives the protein CATPKGGQGAWNQPQHF.